The next 32 T cell receptor beta chains were all read from a single sample in a study of monozygotic twins with inflammatory bowel disease. TCRdb re-called the 5' RACE reads and catalogs CDR3 proteins one per entry, DNA excluded. The sample has some 170,000 distinct CDR3 sequences; the top ten hold 2% to 3%. What was sequenced was blood. The receptors shown here come from a human donor with ulcerative colitis or Crohn's disease, or a healthy co-twin of an affected twin (not recorded which).

V usage is TRBV7-2 and J usage is TRBJ1-5. This CDR3 has 14 amino acids. Germline values: CDR1 SGHTA, CDR2 FQGNSA. The CDR3 protein is CASSFDPNGQPQHF.

The chain links TRBV5-1 to TRBJ2-1; TCRdb designates TRBD1, a call that cannot be tested without DNA. The CDR3 is made up of 15 amino acids. CDR1 SGHRS and CDR2 YFSETQ come from the germline V gene. The CDR3 protein is CASSLIQGQNNEQFF. Variable domain in full (rest from reference TRBV5-1 and TRBJ2-1): KAGVTQTPRYLIKTRGQQVTLSCSPISGHRSVSWYQQTPGQGLQFLFEYFSETQRNKGNFPGRFSGRQFSNSRSEMNVSTLELGDSALYLCASSLIQGQNNEQFFGPGTRLTVL.

The chain joins TRBV7-2 to TRBJ2-7; TCRdb's D gene call, TRBD1, goes unchecked for lack of DNA. CDR1 and CDR2 from the germline V gene are SGHTA and FQGNSA. There are 14 residues in the CDR3. CDR3: CASSPRDGPYEQYF. Supplemented by reference TRBV7-2 and TRBJ2-7, the full variable domain reads GAGVSQSPSNKVTEKGKDVELRCDPISGHTALYWYRQSLGQGLEFLIYFQGNSAPDKSGLPSDRFSAERTGGSVSTLTIQRTQQEDSAVYLCASSPRDGPYEQYFGPGTRLTVT.

The chain recombines TRBV27 with TRBJ1-1. CDR1 is MNHEY, CDR2 SMNVEV, per germline (reference sequence). This CDR3 is built from 13 residues. CDR3 in amino acids: CASRGWAGTEAFF.

V and J are TRBV7-6 and TRBJ2-7. Germline V CDR1 and CDR2: SGHVS, FNYEAQ. The CDR3 consists of 18 residues. The CDR3 region is CASSLSHGELDSSYEQYF.

The gene calls are TRBV24-1 and TRBJ2-3; the D call from TCRdb, TRBD1, cannot be confirmed without DNA. This CDR3 region has 14 residues. The germline V gene has CDR1 KGHDR and CDR2 SFDVKD. CDR3: CAASDRGGPDTQYF.

The rearrangement uses TRBV30 and TRBJ1-1. The germline V gene encodes CDR1 GTSNPN and CDR2 SVGIG (reference sequence). The CDR3 is 11 amino acids. Here the CDR3 reads CAWSRNTEAFF.

The chain joins TRBV28 to TRBJ2-7; there is no DNA to check the TCRdb D call of TRBD1. Germline CDR1 and CDR2: MDHEN and SYDVKM. CDR3 size: 13 residues. This CDR3 reads CASSLGTGYEQYF.

The chain joins TRBV9 to TRBJ1-1; TCRdb outputs TRBD1, but without DNA this stays unchecked. The germline gives CDR1 SGDLS, CDR2 YYNGEE. CDR3 length equals 13 residues. The CDR3 here is CASSIARGTEAFF.

The V and J genes are TRBV5-1 and TRBJ2-5; the D call from TCRdb, TRBD1, cannot be confirmed without DNA. Germline lookup yields CDR1 SGHRS and CDR2 YFSETQ. This CDR3 has 14 residues. The CDR3 spells CASSSPSGGETQYF. Based on the CDR3 plus reference TRBV5-1 and TRBJ2-5, the full variable domain is KAGVTQTPRYLIKTRGQQVTLSCSPISGHRSVSWYQQTPGQGLQFLFEYFSETQRNKGNFPGRFSGRQFSNSRSEMNVSTLELGDSALYLCASSSPSGGETQYFGPGTRLLVL.

The chain employs TRBV12-3 or TRBV12-4 and TRBJ2-1. The CDR3 spans 15 residues. Here the CDR3 reads CASKSDRSNSNEQFF.

This chain uses TRBV9 with TRBJ2-3; TCRdb's D call, TRBD2, is unchecked because there is no DNA. CDR3 length: 16 residues. Looked up from germline, CDR1 is SGDLS and CDR2 is YYNGEE. The CDR3 is CASSSFTSGSADTQYF. The full variable domain, its missing parts supplied by reference TRBV9 and TRBJ2-3, is DSGVTQTPKHLITATGQRVTLRCSPRSGDLSVYWYQQSLDQGLQFLIQYYNGEERAKGNILERFSAQQFPDLHSELNLSSLELGDSALYFCASSSFTSGSADTQYFGPGTRLTVL.

The V gene is TRBV6-1, the J gene TRBJ2-5; TCRdb's D gene call, TRBD2, goes unchecked for lack of DNA. The germline gives CDR1 MNHNS, CDR2 SASEGT. This CDR3 is 15 amino acids long. The CDR3 protein is CASRATTGRGETQYF.

The chain carries TRBV20-1 and TRBJ1-1. The CDR3 length is 13 residues. Germline V CDR1 and CDR2: DFQATT, SNEGSKA (reference sequence). This CDR3 reads CSEGNSMNTEGFF.

The V call is TRBV5-1, the J call TRBJ1-2; the D call from TCRdb, TRBD1, cannot be confirmed without DNA. The CDR3 has 16 residues. Germline V gene lookup returns CDR1 SGHRS and CDR2 YFSETQ. The CDR3 loop is CASSLAGDSLNYGYTF.

The V and J genes are TRBV5-5 and TRBJ2-1; TCRdb returns TRBD2, unconfirmable since there is no DNA. The CDR3 extends over 17 amino acids. Germline CDR1 is SGHKS and CDR2 is YYEKEE (reference sequence). This CDR3 is CASSLASGLAGNYEQFF.

The chain recombines TRBV29-1 with TRBJ2-7; TCRdb calls TRBD1, which cannot be checked without DNA. Germline values: CDR1 SQVTM, CDR2 ANQGSEA. The CDR3 runs to 15 residues. CDR3 region: CSVVPLGQGAREQYF.

The rearrangement joins TRBV27 to TRBJ1-6; TCRdb names TRBD1, which stays unverified in the absence of DNA. CDR3 length: 14 amino acids. The V gene's germline CDR1 is MNHEY and CDR2 SMNVEV (reference sequence). CDR3: CATRPTGSSSPLHF.

The chain combines TRBV5-1 with TRBJ2-3; TCRdb indicates TRBD1, and absent DNA this call remains unverified. There are 16 residues in the CDR3. The germline gives CDR1 SGHRS, CDR2 YFSETQ. The CDR3 region is CASSFTGTGGTDTQYF.

This chain links TRBV5-1 with TRBJ1-1; the D call of TRBD1 rests on TCRdb alone, since no DNA is present to check it. Germline V gene lookup returns CDR1 SGHRS and CDR2 YFSETQ. CDR3 length equals 15 residues. The CDR3 loop is CASSLDQGVYTEAFF.

V is TRBV6-5 and J is TRBJ2-1. The CDR3 length is 15 residues. Germline-derived CDR1 and CDR2 are MNHEY and SVGAGI. The CDR3 sequence: CASSYSGNSYNEQFF.

The chain employs TRBV5-1 and TRBJ2-1; lacking DNA, the TRBD1 call made by TCRdb goes unchecked. The CDR3 loop spans 17 amino acids. Looked up from germline, CDR1 is SGHRS and CDR2 is YFSETQ. The CDR3: CASGLPDNQDRYNEQFF.

The chain couples TRBV9 to TRBJ1-6. The CDR3 covers 15 residues. CDR1 and CDR2 from the germline V gene are SGDLS and YYNGEE. The CDR3 spells CASSVATEKNSPLHF.

The chain combines TRBV7-2 with TRBJ2-3; TCRdb's D call, TRBD2, is unchecked because there is no DNA. Germline CDR1 and CDR2: SGHTA and FQGNSA. This CDR3 comprises 17 residues. CDR3 protein: CASSLGRAGWGTDTQYF.

The rearrangement joins TRBV2 to TRBJ2-7; TCRdb's D gene call, TRBD1, goes unchecked for lack of DNA. Germline V lookup: CDR1 SNHLY, CDR2 FYNNEI. This CDR3 contains 14 residues. The CDR3 sequence is CASSEWGVGYEQYF.

This sequence joins TRBV7-8 and TRBJ2-5. This CDR3 has 14 amino acids. CDR1 and CDR2 from the germline V gene are SGHVS and FQNEAQ. CDR3 amino acids: CASSSGYGLETQYF. Drawing the rest from reference TRBV7-8 and TRBJ2-5, the complete variable domain is GAGVSQSPRYKVAKRGQDVALRCDPISGHVSLFWYQQALGQGPEFLTYFQNEAQLDKSGLPSDRFFAERPEGSVSTLKIQRTQQEDSAVYLCASSSGYGLETQYFGPGTRLLVL.

This rearrangement joins TRBV5-5 to TRBJ1-1. This CDR3 region has 17 residues. Per germline, CDR1 SGHKS and CDR2 YYEKEE (reference sequence). CDR3 sequence reads: CASSLANTAEGNTEAFF.

The chain joins TRBV12-3 or TRBV12-4 to TRBJ2-3; TCRdb selects TRBD1, and the lack of DNA leaves this call unchecked. The CDR3 covers 14 residues. This CDR3 reads CASSRGQGTDTQYF.

The genes are TRBV19 and TRBJ1-1; TCRdb reports TRBD1, a call that lacks DNA to check it against. CDR3 length equals 15 residues. Looked up from germline, CDR1 is LNHDA and CDR2 is SQIVND (reference sequence). CDR3 sequence: CASSGDRGPNTEAFF.

The chain is built from TRBV10-3 and TRBJ2-6; the TCRdb call, TRBD1, lacks DNA for checking. The CDR3 runs to 13 residues. Germline-derived CDR1 and CDR2 are ENHRY and SYGVKD. CDR3 region: CAISGGGANVLTF.

The chain couples TRBV5-1 to TRBJ2-7; TCRdb lists TRBD1, though no DNA is available to test this call. Germline lookup yields CDR1 SGHRS and CDR2 YFSETQ. The CDR3 has 16 amino acids. CDR3 loop: CASSLEPGGSAYEQYF. Filled out from reference TRBV5-1 and TRBJ2-7, the complete variable domain reads KAGVTQTPRYLIKTRGQQVTLSCSPISGHRSVSWYQQTPGQGLQFLFEYFSETQRNKGNFPGRFSGRQFSNSRSEMNVSTLELGDSALYLCASSLEPGGSAYEQYFGPGTRLTVT.

This rearrangement joins TRBV15 to TRBJ1-6; TCRdb proposes TRBD1, but this gene call is untestable without DNA. The CDR3 has 14 residues. The germline V gene encodes CDR1 LNHNV and CDR2 YYDKDF (reference sequence). The CDR3 spells CATSYRQGNSPLHF.